The 9 T cell receptor beta chains below come from one sample, sequenced in a study of blood T cell repertoires in COVID-19. Clones were read by immunoSEQ multiplex PCR, and TCRdb kept only the in-frame ones, dropping some. The sample includes about 480,000 clones, around 89% of them seen just once. The source material was PBMCs or T cells enriched from blood (not recorded which). These receptors were taken from a woman in her thirties or forties who had recovered from COVID-19.

The rearrangement links TRBV2 to TRBJ2-2; 15 nucleotides agree with TRBD2. V was clipped by 3 bases and J by 3 bases; unmatched bases: 5. The CDR3 spans 18 residues. CDR1 and CDR2 (germline): SNHLY, FYNNEI. The CDR3 DNA follows: TGTGCCAGCAGTGAGGGACTAGCGGGAGGTTCATACACCGGGGAGCTGTTTTTT. Its protein product is CASSEGLAGGSYTGELFF.

V usage is TRBV11-3 and J usage is TRBJ2-7; possible D gene TRBD1, 5 bases. Germline CDR1 reads SGHNT; CDR2 reads YENEEA. The CDR3 runs to 14 residues. Trimming stripped 2 bases from V and 1 base from J, with 9 bases between. For the CDR3, the DNA is TGTGCCAGCAGCTTATCAGGGCAATCCTACGAGCAGTACTTC. Its translation: CASSLSGQSYEQYF.

The chain recombines TRBV7-2 with TRBJ2-1; TRBD2 aligns across 8 bases. This CDR3 contains 12 residues. Germline loops: CDR1 SGHTA, CDR2 FQGNSA. With V trimmed by 5 bases and J by 9 bases, 3 bases remained unmatched. This CDR3 reads CASSRREGEQFF. The CDR3 nucleotides are TGTGCCAGCAGCCGCCGGGAGGGTGAGCAGTTCTTC.

The chain has TRBV18 and TRBJ2-7, with TRBD1 matching 9 bases. Germline V lookup: CDR1 KGHSH, CDR2 LQKENI. CDR3 length equals 15 residues. V lost 3 bases and J lost 2; bases outside the gene matches: 5. In DNA form, the CDR3 reads TGTGCCAGCTCACCGGGGGGGACAGGGCCCTACGAGCAGTACTTC. Protein product: CASSPGGTGPYEQYF.

This chain links TRBV5-4 with TRBJ2-7, with TRBD2 identical over 7 bases. Germline V gene data show CDR1 as SGHNT and CDR2 as YYREEE (reference sequence). The trim removed 3 bases at V and 6 bases at J, leaving 15 bases unmatched. The CDR3 contains 16 residues. In DNA form, the CDR3 reads TGTGCCAGCAGCTCGCCCTCAGCGGGACCCTCTGCCGAGCAGTACTTC. Amino acid sequence: CASSSPSAGPSAEQYF.

This clone appeared a single time. V and J are TRBV15 and TRBJ1-1; 8 bases map to TRBD1. The CDR3 is 15 amino acids. Per the germline V gene, CDR1 is LNHNV and CDR2 is YYDKDF (reference sequence). Germline trimming cut 3 bases from V and 3 bases from J; bases unmatched to any gene: 6. The CDR3: CATSSFQGADTEAFF. CDR3 nucleotide sequence: TGTGCCACCAGCAGTTTCCAGGGGGCGGACACTGAAGCTTTCTTT.

J is TRBJ1-1 and V is TRBV19, with 10 bases fitting TRBD1. Germline CDR1 LNHDA, CDR2 SQIVND (reference sequence). The J segment lost 6 bases and the V segment lost 4 bases, leaving 8 bases of the junction unmatched. CDR3 length: 15 amino acids. CDR3 nucleotide sequence: TGTGCCAGTAGTACCCGAGGGACAGGGGCCTCTGAAGCTTTCTTT. Protein: CASSTRGTGASEAFF.

The rearrangement joins TRBV7-8 to TRBJ2-2; TRBD2 matches 11 bases. V dropped 4 bases and J dropped 6; count of bases not matched to a gene: 7. Germline CDR1 reads SGHVS; CDR2 reads FQNEAQ. This CDR3 region has 16 residues. This CDR3 reads CASSSVAGGVPGELFF. CDR3 bases: TGTGCCAGCAGCTCAGTAGCGGGAGGGGTCCCCGGGGAGCTGTTTTTT.

The chain employs TRBV4-2 and TRBJ2-6; D may be TRBD1 (6 bases). This CDR3 comprises 15 residues. With 3 bases removed from V and 4 bases from J, the gap between germline ends came to 10 bases. The germline V gene has CDR1 LGHNA and CDR2 YNFKEQ. The CDR3 DNA sequence: TGTGCCAGCAGCCAGGGGGACACCGGGGCCAACGTCCTGACTTTC. Translated: CASSQGDTGANVLTF.